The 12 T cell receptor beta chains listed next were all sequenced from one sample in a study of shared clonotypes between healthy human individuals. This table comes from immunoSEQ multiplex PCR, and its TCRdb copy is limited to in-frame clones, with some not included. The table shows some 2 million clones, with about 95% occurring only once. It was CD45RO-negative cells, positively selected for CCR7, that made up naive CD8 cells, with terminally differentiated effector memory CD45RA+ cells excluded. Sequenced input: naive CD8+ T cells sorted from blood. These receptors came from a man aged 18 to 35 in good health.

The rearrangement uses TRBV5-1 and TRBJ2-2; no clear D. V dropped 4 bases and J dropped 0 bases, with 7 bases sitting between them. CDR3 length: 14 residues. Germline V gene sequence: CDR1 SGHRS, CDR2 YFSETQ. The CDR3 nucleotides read TGCGCCAGCAGCGGAGACTCGAACACCGGGGAGCTGTTTTTT. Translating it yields CASSGDSNTGELFF. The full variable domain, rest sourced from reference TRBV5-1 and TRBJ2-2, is KAGVTQTPRYLIKTRGQQVTLSCSPISGHRSVSWYQQTPGQGLQFLFEYFSETQRNKGNFPGRFSGRQFSNSRSEMNVSTLELGDSALYLCASSGDSNTGELFFGEGSRLTVL.

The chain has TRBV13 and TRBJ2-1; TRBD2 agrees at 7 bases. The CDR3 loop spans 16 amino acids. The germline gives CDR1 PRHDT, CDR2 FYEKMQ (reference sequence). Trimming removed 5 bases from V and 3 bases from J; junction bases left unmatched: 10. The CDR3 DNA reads TGTGCCAGCAGCGCAGCGTGGGGGGGAGACTACAATGAGCAGTTCTTC. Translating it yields CASSAAWGGDYNEQFF.

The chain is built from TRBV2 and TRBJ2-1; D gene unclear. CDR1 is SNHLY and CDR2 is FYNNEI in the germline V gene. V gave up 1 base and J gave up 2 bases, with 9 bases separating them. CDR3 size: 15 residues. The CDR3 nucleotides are TGTGCCAGCAGTGAAGAGGCGGTGCCCTACAATGAGCAGTTCTTC. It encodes CASSEEAVPYNEQFF.

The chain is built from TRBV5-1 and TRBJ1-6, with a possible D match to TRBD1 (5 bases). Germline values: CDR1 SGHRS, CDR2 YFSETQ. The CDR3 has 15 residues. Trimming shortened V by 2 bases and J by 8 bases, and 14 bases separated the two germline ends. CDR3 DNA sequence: TGCGCCAGCAGCTTCTCAGGGCGCCGGGATTCACCCCTCCACTTT. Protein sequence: CASSFSGRRDSPLHF.

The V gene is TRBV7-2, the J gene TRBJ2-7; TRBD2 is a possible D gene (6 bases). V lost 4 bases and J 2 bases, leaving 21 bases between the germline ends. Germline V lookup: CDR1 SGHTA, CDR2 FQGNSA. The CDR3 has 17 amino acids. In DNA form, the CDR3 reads TGTGCCAGCAGCTCCTCCCCTCGACTAGTTAGCACCTACGAGCAGTACTTC. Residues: CASSSSPRLVSTYEQYF.

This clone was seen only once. The CDR3 region has the DNA TGTGCCAGCAGTGGGACAGTTAACTATGGCTACACCTTC. This codes for CASSGTVNYGYTF. The chain joins TRBV6-5 to TRBJ1-2; 7 bases are shared with TRBD1. V lost 5 bases and J lost 1; bases outside the gene matches: 1. The germline gives CDR1 MNHEY, CDR2 SVGAGI. The length of the CDR3 is 13 residues.

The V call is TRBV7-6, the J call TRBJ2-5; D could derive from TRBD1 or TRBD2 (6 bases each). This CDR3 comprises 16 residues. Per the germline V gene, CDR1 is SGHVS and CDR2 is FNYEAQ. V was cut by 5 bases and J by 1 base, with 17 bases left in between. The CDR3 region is CASSPWRGDPQETQYF. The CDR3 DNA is TGTGCCAGCAGCCCGTGGAGGGGGGACCCCCAAGAGACCCAGTACTTC.

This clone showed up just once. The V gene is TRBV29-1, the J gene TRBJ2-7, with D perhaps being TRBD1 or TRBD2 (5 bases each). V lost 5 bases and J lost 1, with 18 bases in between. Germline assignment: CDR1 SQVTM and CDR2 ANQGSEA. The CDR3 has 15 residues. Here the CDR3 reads CSVYGRDGDSYEQYF. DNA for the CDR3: TGCAGCGTTTATGGCCGGGACGGCGATTCCTACGAGCAGTACTTC.

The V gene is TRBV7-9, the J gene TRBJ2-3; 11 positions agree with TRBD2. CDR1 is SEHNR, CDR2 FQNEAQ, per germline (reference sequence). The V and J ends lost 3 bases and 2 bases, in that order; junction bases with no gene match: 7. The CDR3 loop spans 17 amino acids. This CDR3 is CASSLLAGGPPTDTQYF. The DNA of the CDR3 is TGTGCCAGCAGCTTGCTAGCGGGGGGCCCCCCCACAGATACGCAGTATTTT. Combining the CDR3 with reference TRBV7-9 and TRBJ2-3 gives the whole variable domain DTGVSQNPRHKITKRGQNVTFRCDPISEHNRLYWYRQTLGQGPEFLTYFQNEAQLEKSRLLSDRFSAERPKGSFSTLEIQRTEQGDSAMYLCASSLLAGGPPTDTQYFGPGTRLTVL.

The CDR3 DNA follows: TGTGCCAGCAGCTCTCAGATTGAAGCTTTCTTT. Translation: CASSSQIEAFF. The rearrangement joins TRBV13 to TRBJ1-1; no firm D call. This CDR3 region has 11 residues. CDR1 PRHDT and CDR2 FYEKMQ come from the germline V gene (reference sequence). Trimming stripped 4 bases from V and 7 bases from J, with 7 bases between.

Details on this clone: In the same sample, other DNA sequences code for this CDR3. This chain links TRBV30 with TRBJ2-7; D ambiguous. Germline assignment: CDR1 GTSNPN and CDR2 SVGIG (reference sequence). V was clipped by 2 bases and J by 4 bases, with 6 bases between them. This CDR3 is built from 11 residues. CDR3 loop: CAWSISYEQYF. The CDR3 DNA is TGTGCCTGGAGTATTTCTTACGAGCAGTACTTC.

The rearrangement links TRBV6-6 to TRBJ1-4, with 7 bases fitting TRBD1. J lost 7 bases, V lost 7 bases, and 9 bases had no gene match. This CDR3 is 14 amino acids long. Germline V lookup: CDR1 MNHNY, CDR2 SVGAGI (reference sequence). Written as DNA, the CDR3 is TGTGCCAGCACCTTCGAGGGGGCGCTTGAAAAACTGTTTTTT. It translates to CASTFEGALEKLFF.